This record looks at one T cell receptor beta chain sequence and its context. Grouping used clinical history reported by participants in a survey and questionnaire. TCRdb's table, derived via immunoSEQ multiplex PCR, lists solely in-frame clones and lacks some. The sample carries fewer than 400,000 clones, around nine tenths recorded once. This CDR3 comprises 18 residues. With V trimmed by 3 bases and J by 4 bases, 12 bases remained unmatched. Germline CDR1 reads SGHDT; CDR2 reads YYEEEE. The data stem from a study of blood T cell repertoires in COVID-19. For the study at large: Both acute and convalescent COVID-19 samples were obtained from the United States, Italy and Spain.

The source is a woman between 45 and 60 years old who had recovered from COVID-19. Sample: PBMCs or T cells enriched from blood (not recorded which). V usage is TRBV5-6 and J usage is TRBJ2-5; TRBD2 aligns across 13 bases. The chain's CDR3 is CASSYGTSGDSFAETQYF. CDR3 DNA: TGTGCCAGCAGCTATGGGACTAGCGGGGATTCCTTCGCAGAGACCCAGTACTTC.